Included here is one T cell receptor beta chain sequence, with context. The sample holds a few counts of this clonotype. Its specific antigen is unknown. Base qualities are not at hand, and no much larger clone is one base apart. V is reduced by 2 bases and J by 0 bases, leaving a spacing of 11 bases between them. CDR3 length: 15 amino acids, cysteine to phenylalanine. The retained sequence is limited to the CDR3, 45 bases, with the frame set at the first base. Via the germline V gene (reference sequence), CDR1 is DFQATT and CDR2 SNEGSKA. This record comes from a study (dated by TCRdb to the mid-2010s). Library creation used RT-PCR. The listed sequencing device is Illumina MiSeq. TCRdb applied fastp at Q25 and MiXCR to the public reads, then kept only in-frame beta chains. Each entry merges the rows of one CDR3 protein and shows their most common DNA and genes. This sample comprises hundreds of thousands of distinct CDR3 sequences, approximately 15% of them detected only once. 3.6% of the sample goes to the ten largest clones.

Sequencing input: memory CD4+ T cells from blood. The chain is assembled from TRBV20-1 and TRBJ1-5; the D gene remains uncertain. The TCR originated in a female donor in good health, serving as a healthy control. The CDR3 in this case is CSARYQADSNQPQHF. The DNA sequence reads TGCAGTGCTAGATACCAGGCTGATAGCAATCAGCCCCAGCATTTT.